This is a list of T cell receptor beta chains from one sample in a study of control samples from healthy donors and cancer patients. Only in-frame clones appear in the TCRdb table, and some are missing; sequencing was by immunoSEQ multiplex PCR. The repertoire holds 100,000 to 150,000 clones, with about 89% as singletons. The specimen was blood. These TCRs come from a man between 60 and 75 years old in good health. Each CDR3 is given with its conserved first and last residue. Fields, in order: D gene, J gene, clone size, V gene, CDR3 protein, CDR3 DNA. A D gene is named only where the DNA matches it firmly. Some rows have no size entry. The others give once, few or many, or a class for an expanded clone.

D: TRBD2
J: TRBJ2-3
size: -
V: TRBV18
CDR3: CASSTRNQREFTDTQYF
DNA: TGTGCCAGCTCCACACGGAACCAGCGGGAGTTCACAGATACGCAGTATTTT

D: -
J: TRBJ1-2
size: -
V: TRBV10-3
CDR3: CAISILESGGYTF
DNA: TGTGCCATCAGTATTCTAGAAAGCGGTGGCTACACCTTC

D: -
J: TRBJ1-1
size: few
V: TRBV27
CDR3: CASSFQGGNTEAFF
DNA: TGTGCCAGCAGTTTCCAGGGAGGTAACACTGAAGCTTTCTTT

D: TRBD1
J: TRBJ1-1
size: -
V: TRBV5-6
CDR3: CASKFGQGGTEAFF
DNA: TGTGCCAGCAAATTCGGACAGGGTGGAACTGAAGCTTTCTTT

D: -
J: TRBJ2-5
size: -
V: TRBV28
CDR3: CASRLQGLETQYF
DNA: TGTGCCAGCAGGCTACAGGGTCTCGAGACCCAGTACTTC

D: -
J: TRBJ2-3
size: -
V: TRBV24-1
CDR3: CATSDLSDEDTQYF
DNA: TGTGCCACCAGTGATTTATCCGACGAAGATACGCAGTATTTT

D: TRBD1
J: TRBJ2-3
size: -
V: TRBV11-2
CDR3: CASSFDGTATDTQYF
DNA: TGTGCCAGCAGCTTCGACGGGACAGCCACAGATACGCAGTATTTT

D: TRBD2
J: TRBJ2-3
size: few
V: TRBV7-2
CDR3: CASSLRLAGSTDTQYF
DNA: TGTGCCAGCAGCCTAAGACTAGCGGGGAGCACAGATACGCAGTATTTT

D: -
J: TRBJ2-1
size: once
V: TRBV5-6
CDR3: CASSPRISSYNEQFF
DNA: TGTGCCAGCAGCCCTAGGATAAGCTCCTACAATGAGCAGTTCTTC

D: TRBD1
J: TRBJ2-7
size: -
V: TRBV24-1
CDR3: CATSDSAGTGSSYEQYF
DNA: TGTGCCACCAGTGATTCGGCCGGGACAGGGAGCTCCTACGAGCAGTACTTC

D: TRBD1
J: TRBJ1-5
size: -
V: TRBV19
CDR3: CASSTGGQYSNQPQHF
DNA: TGTGCCAGTAGTACAGGGGGACAGTATAGCAATCAGCCCCAGCATTTT

D: -
J: TRBJ1-1
size: -
V: TRBV14
CDR3: CASSPTLGTRYTEAFF
DNA: TGTGCCAGCAGCCCCACACTGGGAACGCGCTACACTGAAGCTTTCTTT

D: TRBD1
J: TRBJ2-7
size: -
V: TRBV6-6
CDR3: CASTPVQGANYEQYF
DNA: TGTGCCAGCACTCCGGTACAGGGGGCGAACTACGAGCAGTACTTC

D: -
J: TRBJ2-3
size: -
V: TRBV5-1
CDR3: CASSLELAGDRGTQYF
DNA: TGCGCCAGCAGCTTGGAACTAGCGGGGGACAGGGGTACGCAGTATTTT

D: -
J: TRBJ2-7
size: few
V: TRBV5-5
CDR3: CASSRSGAYEQYF
DNA: TGTGCCAGCAGCCGTAGCGGTGCCTACGAGCAGTACTTC

D: -
J: TRBJ1-5
size: -
V: TRBV7-2
CDR3: CASSLGDSFNQPQHF
DNA: TGTGCCAGCAGCTTAGGAGACAGTTTCAATCAGCCCCAGCATTTT

D: -
J: TRBJ2-2
size: -
V: TRBV7-2
CDR3: CASSPQGGGELFF
DNA: TGTGCCAGCAGCCCCCAGGGGGGCGGGGAGCTGTTTTTT

D: -
J: TRBJ1-2
size: -
V: TRBV6-2/TRBV6-3
CDR3: CASSMGIPYGYTF
DNA: TGTGCCAGCAGTATGGGTATCCCCTATGGCTACACCTTC

D: -
J: TRBJ2-2
size: -
V: TRBV6-5
CDR3: CASSPRDIGGELFF
DNA: TGTGCCAGCAGCCCCCGGGACATTGGCGGGGAGCTGTTTTTT

D: -
J: TRBJ2-1
size: -
V: TRBV7-7
CDR3: CASSLVAGSYNEQFF
DNA: TGTGCTAGCAGCTTAGTGGCAGGCAGTTACAATGAGCAGTTCTTC

D: -
J: TRBJ1-3
size: -
V: TRBV15
CDR3: CATSKDKGNTIYF
DNA: TGTGCCACCAGCAAGGACAAAGGGAACACCATATATTTT

D: -
J: TRBJ2-7
size: few
V: TRBV18
CDR3: CASSQDQGSYEQYF
DNA: TGTGCCAGCTCACAAGATCAAGGGTCCTACGAGCAGTACTTC

D: -
J: TRBJ2-1
size: -
V: TRBV6-2/TRBV6-3
CDR3: CASSYPLDSSRPNEQFF
DNA: TGTGCCAGCAGTTACCCCTTGGACAGTTCTAGACCGAATGAGCAGTTCTTC

D: -
J: TRBJ1-6
size: -
V: TRBV5-4
CDR3: CASSPGTYNSPLHF
DNA: TGTGCCAGCAGCCCCGGGACCTATAATTCACCCCTCCACTTT

D: -
J: TRBJ1-2
size: -
V: TRBV6-2/TRBV6-3
CDR3: CASSLQDLYGYTF
DNA: TGTGCCAGCAGTCTACAAGACCTATATGGCTACACCTTC

D: -
J: TRBJ1-1
size: once
V: TRBV12-3/TRBV12-4
CDR3: CASSLGTVNEAFF
DNA: TGTGCCAGCAGTTTAGGGACCGTAAATGAAGCTTTCTTT

D: -
J: TRBJ1-5
size: -
V: TRBV6-5
CDR3: CASSQGNQPQHF
DNA: TGTGCCAGCAGTCAGGGAAATCAGCCCCAGCATTTT

D: TRBD2
J: TRBJ2-2
size: -
V: TRBV7-8
CDR3: CASSLLSGLAAGELFF
DNA: TGTGCCAGCAGCTTATTATCGGGACTAGCGGCCGGGGAGCTGTTTTTT

D: -
J: TRBJ1-4
size: -
V: TRBV5-1
CDR3: CASSRDATNEKLFF
DNA: TGCGCCAGCAGTAGGGATGCAACTAATGAAAAACTGTTTTTT

D: -
J: TRBJ1-2
size: -
V: TRBV29-1
CDR3: CSVDGTYGYTF
DNA: TGCAGCGTTGACGGGACCTATGGCTACACCTTC

D: -
J: TRBJ1-2
size: -
V: TRBV15
CDR3: CATSRDRGFNYGYTF
DNA: TGTGCCACCAGCAGAGATCGGGGTTTCAACTATGGCTACACCTTC

D: TRBD1
J: TRBJ1-2
size: -
V: TRBV10-2
CDR3: CASSESSGGGGGYTF
DNA: TGCGCCAGCAGTGAGTCATCAGGGGGCGGAGGTGGCTACACCTTC

D: -
J: TRBJ1-5
size: -
V: TRBV2
CDR3: CATGTLGGQPQHF
DNA: TGTGCCACCGGGACCCTGGGGGGGCAGCCCCAGCATTTT

D: -
J: TRBJ1-5
size: -
V: TRBV27
CDR3: CASSLLGGSNQPQHF
DNA: TGTGCCAGCAGTCTACTGGGGGGTAGCAATCAGCCCCAGCATTTT

D: TRBD1
J: TRBJ1-2
size: -
V: TRBV28
CDR3: CASSLTPGTVSSTF
DNA: TGTGCCAGCAGTTTAACCCCCGGGACAGTATCCAGCACCTTC

D: TRBD1
J: TRBJ2-3
size: -
V: TRBV5-1
CDR3: CASIRGDRGITDTQYF
DNA: TGCGCCAGCATCAGGGGGGACAGGGGAATAACAGATACGCAGTATTTT

D: -
J: TRBJ1-6
size: -
V: TRBV5-5
CDR3: CASSLDRESPLHF
DNA: TGTGCCAGCAGCTTGGACAGGGAGTCACCCCTCCACTTT

D: -
J: TRBJ2-7
size: -
V: TRBV7-3
CDR3: CASSPGLVSYEQYF
DNA: TGTGCCAGCAGCCCGGGACTCGTTTCCTACGAGCAGTACTTC

D: -
J: TRBJ1-5
size: -
V: TRBV28
CDR3: CASSLDQGNQPQHF
DNA: TGTGCCAGCAGTTTGGACCAGGGCAATCAGCCCCAGCATTTT

D: -
J: TRBJ1-2
size: -
V: TRBV28
CDR3: CASSLGRGYGYTF
DNA: TGTGCCAGCAGTTTGGGCAGGGGCTATGGCTACACCTTC

D: -
J: TRBJ1-1
size: once
V: TRBV19
CDR3: CATTYGDWNTEAFF
DNA: TGTGCCACAACCTACGGAGACTGGAACACTGAAGCTTTCTTT

D: -
J: TRBJ1-5
size: -
V: TRBV19
CDR3: CASRGQIYSNQPQHF
DNA: TGTGCCAGTAGAGGACAGATTTATAGCAATCAGCCCCAGCATTTT

D: -
J: TRBJ1-5
size: -
V: TRBV21-1
CDR3: CASSIRQVCQPQHF
DNA: TGTGCCAGCAGCATCAGACAGGTCTGTCAGCCCCAGCATTTT

D: -
J: TRBJ1-1
size: -
V: TRBV7-3
CDR3: CASSLTSGGLNTEAFF
DNA: TGTGCCAGCAGCTTAACGTCGGGAGGGTTGAACACTGAAGCTTTCTTT

D: TRBD1
J: TRBJ2-7
size: -
V: TRBV7-6
CDR3: CASSLTGTGTYEQYF
DNA: TGTGCCAGCAGCTTAACCGGGACAGGGACCTACGAGCAGTACTTC

D: -
J: TRBJ1-2
size: few
V: TRBV18
CDR3: CASSPAGGANYGYTF
DNA: TGTGCCAGCTCACCGGCCGGGGGAGCTAACTATGGCTACACCTTC

D: -
J: TRBJ2-3
size: once
V: TRBV5-1
CDR3: CASSLAGLSTDTQYF
DNA: TGCGCCAGCAGCTTGGCAGGGCTCAGCACAGATACGCAGTATTTT

D: -
J: TRBJ1-2
size: -
V: TRBV19
CDR3: CASAQKPVLGGYTF
DNA: TGTGCCAGCGCACAGAAACCCGTCTTGGGTGGCTACACCTTC

D: -
J: TRBJ1-4
size: -
V: TRBV28
CDR3: CASSLPDTATNEKLFF
DNA: TGTGCCAGCAGTCTCCCTGACACTGCAACTAATGAAAAACTGTTTTTT

D: -
J: TRBJ2-2
size: -
V: TRBV4-3
CDR3: CASSLQSTGTNTGELFF
DNA: TGCGCCAGCAGCCTCCAAAGCACGGGCACGAACACCGGGGAGCTGTTTTTT

D: TRBD2
J: TRBJ2-1
size: -
V: TRBV12-3/TRBV12-4
CDR3: CASLGGAHEQFF
DNA: TGTGCCAGCCTCGGGGGGGCCCATGAGCAGTTCTTC

D: -
J: TRBJ1-5
size: -
V: TRBV11-2
CDR3: CASSLVGGTSNQPQHF
DNA: TGTGCCAGCAGCTTAGTGGGAGGAACTAGCAATCAGCCCCAGCATTTT

D: -
J: TRBJ2-7
size: once
V: TRBV6-2/TRBV6-3
CDR3: CASSYLLRDLSYEQYF
DNA: TGTGCCAGCAGTTACCTTCTCAGGGACTTATCCTACGAGCAGTACTTC

D: -
J: TRBJ1-5
size: -
V: TRBV10-1
CDR3: CARWSDAHQPQHF
DNA: TGCGCCCGCTGGTCGGATGCACATCAGCCCCAGCATTTT

D: -
J: TRBJ1-5
size: -
V: TRBV7-8
CDR3: CASSANADNKIQPQHF
DNA: TGTGCCAGCAGCGCGAATGCGGACAACAAAATCCAGCCCCAGCATTTT

D: -
J: TRBJ1-2
size: few
V: TRBV7-9
CDR3: CAETGIGYGYTF
DNA: TGTGCTGAAACGGGCATCGGCTATGGCTACACCTTC

D: -
J: TRBJ1-2
size: -
V: TRBV5-1
CDR3: CASSITGTGGYTF
DNA: TGCGCCAGCAGCATAACAGGGACGGGTGGCTACACCTTC

D: -
J: TRBJ1-2
size: -
V: TRBV28
CDR3: CASSRGVWGYTF
DNA: TGTGCCAGCAGTCGGGGGGTGTGGGGCTACACCTTC

D: TRBD1
J: TRBJ1-1
size: -
V: TRBV7-2
CDR3: CASSLEDRGHTEAFF
DNA: TGTGCCAGCAGCTTAGAGGACAGGGGGCACACTGAAGCTTTCTTT

D: -
J: TRBJ1-1
size: once
V: TRBV10-3
CDR3: CAISESMLQLNTEAFF
DNA: TGTGCCATCAGTGAGTCGATGTTACAGCTGAACACTGAAGCTTTCTTT